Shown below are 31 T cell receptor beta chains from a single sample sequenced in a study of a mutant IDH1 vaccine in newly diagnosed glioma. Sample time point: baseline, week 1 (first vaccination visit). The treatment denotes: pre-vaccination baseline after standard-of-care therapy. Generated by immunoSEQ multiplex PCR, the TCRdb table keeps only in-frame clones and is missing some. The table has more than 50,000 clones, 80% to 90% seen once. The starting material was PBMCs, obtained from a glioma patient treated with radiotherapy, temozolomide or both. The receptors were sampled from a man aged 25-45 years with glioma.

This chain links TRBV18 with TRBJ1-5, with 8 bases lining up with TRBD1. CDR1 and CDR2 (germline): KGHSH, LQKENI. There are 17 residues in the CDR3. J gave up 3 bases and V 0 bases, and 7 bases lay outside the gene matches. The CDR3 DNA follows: TGTGCCAGCTCACCACCGACGGCAGGGGGCCTCAATCAGCCCCAGCATTTT. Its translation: CASSPPTAGGLNQPQHF. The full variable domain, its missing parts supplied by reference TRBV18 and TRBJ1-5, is NAGVMQNPRHLVRRRGQEARLRCSPMKGHSHVYWYRQLPEEGLKFMVYLQKENIIDESGMPKERFSAEFPKEGPSILRIQQVVRGDSAAYFCASSPPTAGGLNQPQHFGDGTRLSIL.

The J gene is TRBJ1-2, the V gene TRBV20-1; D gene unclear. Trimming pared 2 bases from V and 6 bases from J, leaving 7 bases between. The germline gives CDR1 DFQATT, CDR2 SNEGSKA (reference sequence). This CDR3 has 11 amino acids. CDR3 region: CSARRQNGYTF. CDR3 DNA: TGCAGTGCTAGAAGGCAGAATGGCTACACCTTC.

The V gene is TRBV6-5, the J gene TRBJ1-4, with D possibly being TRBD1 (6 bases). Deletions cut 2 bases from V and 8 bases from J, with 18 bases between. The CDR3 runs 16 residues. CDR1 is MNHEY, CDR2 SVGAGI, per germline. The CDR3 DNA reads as TGTGCCAGCAGTTACGAGGGGGGCAGGGTTGGCGAAAAACTGTTTTTT. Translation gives CASSYEGGRVGEKLFF.

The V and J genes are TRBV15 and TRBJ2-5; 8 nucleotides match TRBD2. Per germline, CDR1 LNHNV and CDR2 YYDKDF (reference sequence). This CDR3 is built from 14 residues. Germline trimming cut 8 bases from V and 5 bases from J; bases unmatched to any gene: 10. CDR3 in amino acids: CATSQRGFYETQYF. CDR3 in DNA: TGTGCCACCTCCCAGCGGGGGTTTTATGAGACCCAGTACTTC.

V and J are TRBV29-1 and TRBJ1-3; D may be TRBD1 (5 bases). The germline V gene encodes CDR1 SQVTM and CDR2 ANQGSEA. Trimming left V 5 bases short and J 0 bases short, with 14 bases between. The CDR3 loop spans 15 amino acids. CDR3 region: CSVSPGLISGNTIYF. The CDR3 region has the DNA TGCAGCGTTTCTCCGGGACTGATCTCTGGAAACACCATATATTTT.

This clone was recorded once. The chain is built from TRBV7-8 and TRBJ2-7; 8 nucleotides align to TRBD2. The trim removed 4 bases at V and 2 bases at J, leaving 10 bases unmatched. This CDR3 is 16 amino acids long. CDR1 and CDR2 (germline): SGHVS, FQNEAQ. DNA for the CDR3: TGTGCCAGCAGCTATACCGGACTAGCAGGAACCTACGAGCAGTACTTC. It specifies CASSYTGLAGTYEQYF.

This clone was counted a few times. For the CDR3, the DNA is TGTGCCAGCAGCTCGGCGGGTGAAGCTTTCTTT. Its protein is CASSSAGEAFF. The chain couples TRBV7-9 to TRBJ1-1; D remains unclear. Trimming pared 4 bases from V and 7 bases from J, leaving 7 bases between. The germline CDR1 and CDR2 sequences are SEHNR and FQNEAQ (reference sequence). The CDR3 runs to 11 residues. The full variable domain, with the rest looked up from reference TRBV7-9 and TRBJ1-1, is DTGVSQNPRHKITKRGQNVTFRCDPISEHNRLYWYRQTLGQGPEFLTYFQNEAQLEKSRLLSDRFSAERPKGSFSTLEIQRTEQGDSAMYLCASSSAGEAFFGQGTRLTVV.

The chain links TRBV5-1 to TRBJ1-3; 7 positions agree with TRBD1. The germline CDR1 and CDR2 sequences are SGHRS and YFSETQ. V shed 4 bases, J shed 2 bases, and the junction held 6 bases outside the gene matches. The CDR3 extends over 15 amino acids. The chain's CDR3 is CASSGTGVPGNTIYF. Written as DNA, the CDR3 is TGCGCCAGCAGCGGAACAGGGGTTCCTGGAAACACCATATATTTT. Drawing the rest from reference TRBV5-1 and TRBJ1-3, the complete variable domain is KAGVTQTPRYLIKTRGQQVTLSCSPISGHRSVSWYQQTPGQGLQFLFEYFSETQRNKGNFPGRFSGRQFSNSRSEMNVSTLELGDSALYLCASSGTGVPGNTIYFGEGSWLTVV.

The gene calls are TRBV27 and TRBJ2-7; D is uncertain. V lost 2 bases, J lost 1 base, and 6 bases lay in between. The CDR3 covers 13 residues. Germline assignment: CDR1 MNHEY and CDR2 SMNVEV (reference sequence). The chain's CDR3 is CASSLGFSYEQYF. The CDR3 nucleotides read TGTGCCAGCAGTTTAGGGTTTTCCTACGAGCAGTACTTC.

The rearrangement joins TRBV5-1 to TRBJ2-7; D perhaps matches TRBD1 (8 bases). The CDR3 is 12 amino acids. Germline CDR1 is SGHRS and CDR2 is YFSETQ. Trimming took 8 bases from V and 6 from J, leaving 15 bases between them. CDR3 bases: TGCGCCAGGACGACAGGGGAGGGCGAGCAGTACTTC. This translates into CARTTGEGEQYF.

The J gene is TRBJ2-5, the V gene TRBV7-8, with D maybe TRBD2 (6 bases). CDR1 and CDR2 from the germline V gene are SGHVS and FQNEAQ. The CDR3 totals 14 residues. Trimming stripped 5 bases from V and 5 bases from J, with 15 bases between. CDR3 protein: CASSPTAGTETQYF. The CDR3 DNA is TGTGCCAGCAGCCCGACGGCGGGGACGGAGACCCAGTACTTC.

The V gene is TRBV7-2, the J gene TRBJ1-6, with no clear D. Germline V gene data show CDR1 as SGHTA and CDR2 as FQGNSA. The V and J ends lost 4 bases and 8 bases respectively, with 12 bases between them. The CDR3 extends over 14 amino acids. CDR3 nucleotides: TGTGCCAGCAGCTCCAGCACCCCAGATTCACCCCTCCACTTT. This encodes CASSSSTPDSPLHF.

CDR3 residues: CASSEQTFGNTIYF. As DNA, the CDR3 is TGTGCCAGCAGTGAACAGACATTCGGAAACACCATATATTTT. The rearrangement joins TRBV6-1 to TRBJ1-3; D is ambiguous. The V end was cut by 2 bases, the J end by 4 bases, with 9 bases between. CDR1 is MNHNS, CDR2 SASEGT, per germline. The CDR3 is 14 amino acids.

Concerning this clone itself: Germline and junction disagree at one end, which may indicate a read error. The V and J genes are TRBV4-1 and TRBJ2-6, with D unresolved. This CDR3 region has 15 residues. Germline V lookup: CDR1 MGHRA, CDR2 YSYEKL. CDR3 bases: TGCGCCAGCAGTCAAGCCAACTCTGGGGCCAACGTCCTGACTTTC. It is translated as CASSQANSGANVLTF.

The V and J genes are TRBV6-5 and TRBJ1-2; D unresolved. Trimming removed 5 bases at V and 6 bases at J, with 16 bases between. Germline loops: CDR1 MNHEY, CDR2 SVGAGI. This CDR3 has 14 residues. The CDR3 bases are TGTGCCAGCAGTGAAAACGGCGAAACGGATGGCTACACCTTC. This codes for CASSENGETDGYTF.

The CDR3: CASSFNEQFF. The CDR3 nucleotides read TGTGCCAGCAGCTTCAATGAGCAGTTCTTC. The genes are TRBV11-2 and TRBJ2-1; no firm D call. This CDR3 region has 10 residues. V dropped 3 bases and J dropped 6 bases, with 0 bases sitting between them. The germline V gene encodes CDR1 SGHAT and CDR2 FQNNGV.

The CDR3 region is CATTPAYGYTF. The DNA of the CDR3 is TGTGCTACCACGCCAGCTTATGGCTACACCTTC. J is TRBJ1-2 and V is TRBV28; D is uncertain. CDR3 length equals 11 residues. The V gene's germline CDR1 is MDHEN and CDR2 SYDVKM.

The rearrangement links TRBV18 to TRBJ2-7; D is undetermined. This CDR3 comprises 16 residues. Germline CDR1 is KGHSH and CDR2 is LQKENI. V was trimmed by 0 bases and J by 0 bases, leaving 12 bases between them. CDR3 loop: CASSPPGIGFSYEQYF. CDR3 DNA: TGTGCCAGCTCACCACCGGGTATCGGGTTCTCCTACGAGCAGTACTTC.

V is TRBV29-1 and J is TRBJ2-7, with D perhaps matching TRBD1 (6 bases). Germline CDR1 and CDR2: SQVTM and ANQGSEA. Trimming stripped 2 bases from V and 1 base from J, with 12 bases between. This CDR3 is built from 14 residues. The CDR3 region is CSVESRGRSYEQYF. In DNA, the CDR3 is TGCAGCGTTGAAAGCAGGGGCCGTTCCTACGAGCAGTACTTC.

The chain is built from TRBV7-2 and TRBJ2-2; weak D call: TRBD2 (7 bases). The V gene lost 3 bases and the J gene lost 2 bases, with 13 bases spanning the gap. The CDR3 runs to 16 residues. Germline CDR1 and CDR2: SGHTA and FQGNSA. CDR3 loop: CASSFWAGANTGELFF. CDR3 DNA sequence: TGTGCCAGCAGCTTCTGGGCGGGGGCAAACACCGGGGAGCTGTTTTTT.

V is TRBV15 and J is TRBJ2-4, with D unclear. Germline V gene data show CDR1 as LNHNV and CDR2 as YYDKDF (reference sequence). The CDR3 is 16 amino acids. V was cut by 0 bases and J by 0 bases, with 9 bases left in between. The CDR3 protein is CATSRDRELAKNIQYF. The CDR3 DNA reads TGTGCCACCAGCAGAGATAGGGAACTAGCCAAAAACATTCAGTACTTC.

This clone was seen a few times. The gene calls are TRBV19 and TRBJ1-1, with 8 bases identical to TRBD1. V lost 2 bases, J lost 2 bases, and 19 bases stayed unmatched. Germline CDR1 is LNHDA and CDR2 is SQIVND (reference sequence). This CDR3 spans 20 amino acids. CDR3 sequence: CASSISLAPWTGRGNTEAFF. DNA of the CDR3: TGTGCCAGTAGTATAAGTCTCGCTCCTTGGACAGGGAGGGGAAACACTGAAGCTTTCTTT. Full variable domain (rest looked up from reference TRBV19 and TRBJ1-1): DGGITQSPKYLFRKEGQNVTLSCEQNLNHDAMYWYRQDPGQGLRLIYYSQIVNDFQKGDIAEGYSVSREKKESFPLTVTSAQKNPTAFYLCASSISLAPWTGRGNTEAFFGQGTRLTVV.

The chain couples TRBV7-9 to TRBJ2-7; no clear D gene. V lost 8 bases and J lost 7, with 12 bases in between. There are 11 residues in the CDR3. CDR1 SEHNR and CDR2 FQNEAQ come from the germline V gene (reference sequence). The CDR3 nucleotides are TGTGCCAGCGGAGCCTTTGGGGAGCAGTACTTC. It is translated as CASGAFGEQYF.

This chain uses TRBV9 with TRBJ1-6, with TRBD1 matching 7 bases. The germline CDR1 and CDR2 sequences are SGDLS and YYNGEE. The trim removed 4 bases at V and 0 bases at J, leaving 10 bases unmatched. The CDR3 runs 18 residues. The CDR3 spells CASSPRVDRDSYNSPLHF. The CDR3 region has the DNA TGTGCCAGCAGCCCCAGAGTCGACAGGGACTCCTATAATTCACCCCTCCACTTT.

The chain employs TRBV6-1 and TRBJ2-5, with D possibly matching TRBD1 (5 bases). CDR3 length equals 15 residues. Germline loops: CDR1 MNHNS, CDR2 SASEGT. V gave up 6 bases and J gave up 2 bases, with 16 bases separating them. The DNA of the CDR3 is TGTGCCAGCAGGAGAAACAGGATTCGACAAGAGACCCAGTACTTC. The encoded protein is CASRRNRIRQETQYF.

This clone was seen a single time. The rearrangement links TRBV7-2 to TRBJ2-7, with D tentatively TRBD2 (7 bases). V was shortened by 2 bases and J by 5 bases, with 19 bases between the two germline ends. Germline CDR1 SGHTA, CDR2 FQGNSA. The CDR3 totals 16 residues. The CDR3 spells CASSLRGGEGRHEQYF. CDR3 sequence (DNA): TGTGCCAGCAGCTTAAGAGGGGGGGAGGGTCGCCACGAGCAGTACTTC.

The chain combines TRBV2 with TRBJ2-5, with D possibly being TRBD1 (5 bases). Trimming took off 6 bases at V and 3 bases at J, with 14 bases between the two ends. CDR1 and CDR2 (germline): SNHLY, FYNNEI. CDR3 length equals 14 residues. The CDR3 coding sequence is TGTGCCAGCAGCCGCACGGACATGGAAGAGACCCAGTACTTC. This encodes CASSRTDMEETQYF.

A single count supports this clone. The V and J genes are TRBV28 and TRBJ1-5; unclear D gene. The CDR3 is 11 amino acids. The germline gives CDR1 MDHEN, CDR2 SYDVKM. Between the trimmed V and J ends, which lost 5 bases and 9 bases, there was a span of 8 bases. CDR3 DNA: TGTGCCAGCAGTGAATCGAGGCCCCAGCATTTT. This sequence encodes CASSESRPQHF.

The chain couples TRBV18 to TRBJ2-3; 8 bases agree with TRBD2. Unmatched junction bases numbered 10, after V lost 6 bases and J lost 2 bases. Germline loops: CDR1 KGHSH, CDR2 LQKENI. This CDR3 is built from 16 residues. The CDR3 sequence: CASSPTLAGITDTQYF. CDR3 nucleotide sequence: TGTGCCAGCTCGCCCACATTAGCGGGGATCACAGATACGCAGTATTTT. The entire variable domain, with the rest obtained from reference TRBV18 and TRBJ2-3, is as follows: NAGVMQNPRHLVRRRGQEARLRCSPMKGHSHVYWYRQLPEEGLKFMVYLQKENIIDESGMPKERFSAEFPKEGPSILRIQQVVRGDSAAYFCASSPTLAGITDTQYFGPGTRLTVL.

The CDR3 DNA sequence: TGTGCCAGCAGCCCCCGGGACAGCATCGGCGAGCAGTACTTC. Residues: CASSPRDSIGEQYF. This rearrangement joins TRBV9 to TRBJ2-7; 7 bases are shared with TRBD1. V trimming: 4 bases; J trimming: 6 bases; junction bases outside the gene matches: 10. The CDR3 has 14 residues. Looked up from germline, CDR1 is SGDLS and CDR2 is YYNGEE.

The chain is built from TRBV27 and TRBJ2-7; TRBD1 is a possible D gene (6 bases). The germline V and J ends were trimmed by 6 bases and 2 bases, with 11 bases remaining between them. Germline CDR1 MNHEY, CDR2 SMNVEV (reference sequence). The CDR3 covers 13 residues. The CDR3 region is CASSMTGAYEQYF. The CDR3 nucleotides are TGTGCCAGCAGCATGACAGGTGCCTACGAGCAGTACTTC.